Below, 17 T cell receptor beta chains from the same sample are listed, as sequenced in a study of T cell repertoires in cytomegalovirus infection. TCRdb re-called the reads with MiXCR, one entry per CDR3 protein. The sample has some 900,000 distinct CDR3 sequences, about 31% seen once; the top ten hold about an eighth. Which antigens these TCRs recognize remains unknown. Specimen: cultured CD8+ T cells from PBMCs, collected from culture after CMV antigen stimulation. All receptors derive from a human donor in good health (CMV status not recorded). Some clones in this sample may be carry-over from other donors' samples.

In its sample, this clonotype was seen many times. V usage is TRBV12-3 or TRBV12-4 and J usage is TRBJ1-2; the D gene is possibly TRBD1 (5 bases). V was clipped by 6 bases and J by 8 bases, with 10 bases between them. The CDR3 covers 11 residues. For the CDR3, the DNA is TGTGCCAGCAGCCGGGGGGGAGGCTACACCTTC. Its translation: CASSRGGGYTF.

The rearrangement uses TRBV4-1 and TRBJ2-2; D is possibly TRBD2 (6 bases). V was shortened by 3 bases and J by 6 bases, with 14 bases between the two germline ends. Germline CDR1 is MGHRA and CDR2 is YSYEKL. This CDR3 has 15 amino acids. The CDR3, as DNA: TGCGCCAGCAGCCATGGAGGGGTACTACCCGGGGAGCTGTTTTTT. Translating it yields CASSHGGVLPGELFF.

V gene TRBV15 combines with J gene TRBJ1-1; a weak D match, TRBD1 (5 bases). The CDR3 spans 13 residues. V gave up 0 bases and J gave up 6 bases, with 8 bases separating them. From germline, CDR1 is LNHNV and CDR2 YYDKDF (reference sequence). CDR3 nucleotide sequence: TGTGCCACCAGCAGAGATGAAGGGGCTGAAGCTTTCTTT. The encoded protein is CATSRDEGAEAFF. Full variable domain (missing parts from reference TRBV15 and TRBJ1-1): DAMVIQNPRYQVTQFGKPVTLSCSQTLNHNVMYWYQQKSSQAPKLLFHYYDKDFNNEADTPDNFQSRRPNTSFCFLDIRSPGLGDTAMYLCATSRDEGAEAFFGQGTRLTVV.

The table lists this clonotype with a few counts. The rearrangement joins TRBV7-2 to TRBJ2-1, with 13 bases matching TRBD2. Trimming at V came to 11 bases and at J to 8 bases, leaving 6 bases not matched to a gene. The CDR3 spans 13 residues. Germline CDR1 is SGHTA and CDR2 is FQGNSA. The CDR3, as DNA: TGTGCCGGACGACTAGCGGGGGGCGATGAGCAGTTCTTC. This gives the protein CAGRLAGGDEQFF.

The V gene is TRBV24-1, the J gene TRBJ1-5; D remains ambiguous. CDR1 is KGHDR, CDR2 SFDVKD, per germline. V dropped 10 bases and J dropped 4 bases, with 16 bases sitting between them. The CDR3 consists of 14 residues. CDR3 residues: CATSPGRKNQPQHF. The CDR3 DNA follows: TGTGCCACAAGCCCCGGGAGAAAAAATCAGCCCCAGCATTTT.

This clonotype was counted only a few times. CDR3 coding DNA: TGTGCCAGCACCCCGGTGTTCGGCAATTCACCCCTCCACTTT. It specifies CASTPVFGNSPLHF. The rearrangement uses TRBV28 and TRBJ1-6, with D hard to call. The ends were cut back, 7 bases at V and 7 bases at J, with 14 bases in the middle. This CDR3 is 14 amino acids long. Per germline, CDR1 MDHEN and CDR2 SYDVKM. Based on the CDR3 plus reference TRBV28 and TRBJ1-6, the full variable domain is DVKVTQSSRYLVKRTGEKVFLECVQDMDHENMFWYRQDPGLGLRLIYFSYDVKMKEKGDIPEGYSVSREKKERFSLILESASTNQTSMYLCASTPVFGNSPLHFGNGTRLTVT.

The CDR3 coding sequence is TGTGCCAGCAGCTTCGGGGGGGCTGGGGACACTGAAGCTTTCTTT. As protein: CASSFGGAGDTEAFF. This chain joins TRBV7-9 and TRBJ1-1; maybe TRBD1 (6 bases). The V end lost 3 bases, the J end lost 3 bases, and 14 bases lay between the germline ends. Germline V CDR1 and CDR2: SEHNR, FQNEAQ (reference sequence). CDR3 size: 15 residues.

The gene calls are TRBV12-3 or TRBV12-4 and TRBJ1-2, with 7 bases matching TRBD1. V lost 10 bases and J lost 8; bases outside the gene matches: 7. The CDR3 covers 11 residues. CDR3 in DNA: TGTGCCAACAGCACAGGGGTCGGCTACACCTTC. This codes for CANSTGVGYTF.

The chain recombines TRBV2 with TRBJ2-1; D not certain. The CDR3 is 10 residues long. V lost 10 bases to trimming and J lost 5 bases, with 6 bases between them. Germline CDR1 reads SNHLY; CDR2 reads FYNNEI. This CDR3 reads CATYDNEQFF. The DNA for the CDR3 is TGTGCCACCTACGACAATGAGCAGTTCTTC.

The CDR3 here is CASSYQGGPGAFF. CDR3 DNA: TGTGCCAGCAGTTATCAGGGGGGGCCAGGAGCTTTCTTT. The gene calls are TRBV6-5 and TRBJ1-1; 7 nucleotides align to TRBD1. V lost 3 bases and J lost 10; bases outside the gene matches: 8. Germline V gives CDR1 MNHEY, CDR2 SVGAGI. The CDR3 spans 13 residues.

The rearrangement uses TRBV7-2 and TRBJ2-7, with a weak D call TRBD2 (5 bases). CDR3 length: 14 residues. In germline, CDR1 is SGHTA, CDR2 FQGNSA. V dropped 2 bases and J dropped 3 bases, with 11 bases sitting between them. The chain's CDR3 is CASSLLGLSYEQYF. Here the CDR3 DNA reads TGTGCCAGCAGCTTACTAGGACTGAGCTACGAGCAGTACTTC.

This clonotype was counted only a few times. The chain couples TRBV25-1 to TRBJ1-1; 8 bases line up with TRBD1. Germline V gene data show CDR1 as MGHDK and CDR2 as SYGVNS. J gave up 1 base and V 1 base, and 8 bases lay outside the gene matches. The CDR3 is made up of 17 amino acids. CDR3 region: CASSESSGGNGNTEAFF. CDR3 nucleotides: TGTGCCAGCAGTGAATCGTCAGGGGGCAACGGGAACACTGAAGCTTTCTTT.

This clonotype was seen more than once but under ten times. The genes are TRBV6-5 and TRBJ2-1, with 8 bases identical to TRBD1. This CDR3 is 15 amino acids long. After removal of 1 base from V and 9 bases from J, the junction contained 8 bases not matched to a gene. Germline V gene lookup returns CDR1 MNHEY and CDR2 SVGAGI. CDR3 amino acids: CASSYFGQGRSEQFF. The CDR3 coding sequence is TGTGCCAGCAGTTACTTCGGACAGGGTCGTAGTGAGCAGTTCTTC.

The chain combines TRBV7-8 with TRBJ2-3, with D perhaps TRBD1 (8 bases). The CDR3 sequence is 17 residues long. V lost 5 bases and J lost 2, with 20 bases in between. The germline V gene encodes CDR1 SGHVS and CDR2 FQNEAQ. CDR3: CASSLPVQGGDTDTQYF. CDR3 nucleotides: TGTGCCAGCAGCCTCCCAGTACAGGGGGGGGACACAGATACGCAGTATTTT.

This chain joins TRBV4-1 and TRBJ2-1; 9 nucleotides match TRBD1. CDR3 size: 17 residues. Looked up from germline, CDR1 is MGHRA and CDR2 is YSYEKL. V shed 1 base, J shed 2 bases, and the junction held 6 bases outside the gene matches. In DNA, the CDR3 is TGCGCCAGCAGCCAAGTAAGGACAGGGGCGACCTACAATGAGCAGTTCTTC. It is translated as CASSQVRTGATYNEQFF.

This clonotype was seen a handful of times. The V call is TRBV5-4, the J call TRBJ1-2, with D perhaps TRBD1 (6 bases). Germline V gene lookup returns CDR1 SGHNT and CDR2 YYREEE (reference sequence). The CDR3 extends over 13 amino acids. Trimming removed 4 bases from V and 8 bases from J, with 15 bases in between. CDR3 residues: CASSPGAGEGYTF. In DNA form, the CDR3 reads TGTGCCAGCAGCCCCGGGGCAGGGGAAGGCTACACCTTC.

A few counts support this clonotype. V and J are TRBV2 and TRBJ2-7; TRBD1 or TRBD2 may be the D gene (6 bases each). In germline, CDR1 is SNHLY, CDR2 FYNNEI. The CDR3 sequence is 14 residues long. Trimming took 3 bases from V and 2 from J, leaving 11 bases between them. The DNA for the CDR3 is TGTGCCAGCAGTGACTACGGGGGCACCTACGAGCAGTACGTC. The encoded protein is CASSDYGGTYEQYV.